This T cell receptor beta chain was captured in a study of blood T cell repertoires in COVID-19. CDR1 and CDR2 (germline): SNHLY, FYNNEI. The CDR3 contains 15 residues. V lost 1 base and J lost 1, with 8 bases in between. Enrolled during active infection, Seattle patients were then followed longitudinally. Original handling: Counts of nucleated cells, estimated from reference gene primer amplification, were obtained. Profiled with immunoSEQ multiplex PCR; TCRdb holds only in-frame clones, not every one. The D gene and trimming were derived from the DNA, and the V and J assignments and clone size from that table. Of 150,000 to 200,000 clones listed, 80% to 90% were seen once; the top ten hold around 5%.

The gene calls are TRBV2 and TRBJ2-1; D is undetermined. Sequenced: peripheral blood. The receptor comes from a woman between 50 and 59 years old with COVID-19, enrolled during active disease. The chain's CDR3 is CASSEGAYSYNEQFF. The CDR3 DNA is TGTGCCAGCAGTGAAGGGGCCTATTCCTACAATGAGCAGTTCTTC.